This paragraph covers one TCR beta chain sequence. Antigen specificity is unknown. This specimen comes from a study of radiotherapy plus CTLA-4 blockade in lung cancer. Whole-study findings and limits: Expansion of tumor-derived TCR clones was observed in blood after radiotherapy plus ipilimumab.

The length of the CDR3 is 14 residues. Germline V gene sequence: CDR1 SEHNR, CDR2 FQNEAQ (reference sequence). With 4 bases removed from V and 7 bases from J, the gap between germline ends came to 13 bases. Data came from immunoSEQ multiplex PCR; TCRdb stores just in-frame clones and leaves some out. The sample consists of fewer than 55,000 clones, about 74% of them appearing once. The source of this sequence is a human donor with non-small cell lung cancer whose response to radiotherapy plus ipilimumab could not be evaluated. The rearrangement joins TRBV7-9 to TRBJ1-4, with D possibly TRBD1 on 6 matching bases. This sample comprised peripheral blood, obtained from a patient treated with radiotherapy plus ipilimumab. The DNA for the CDR3 is TGTGCCAGCAGCTCACAGGGTATCAGTGAAAAACTGTTTTTT. Amino acids: CASSSQGISEKLFF. Drawing the rest from reference TRBV7-9 and TRBJ1-4, the complete variable domain is DTGVSQNPRHKITKRGQNVTFRCDPISEHNRLYWYRQTLGQGPEFLTYFQNEAQLEKSRLLSDRFSAERPKGSFSTLEIQRTEQGDSAMYLCASSSQGISEKLFFGSGTQLSVL.